These T cell receptor beta chains were read from a single sample in a study of blood T cells in healthy people across ages. Using its own MiXCR run on the 5' RACE reads, TCRdb lists one record per CDR3 protein. The data hold over 600,000 distinct CDR3 sequences, with 56% observed a single time. Sequencing input: blood. These receptor sequences come from a man aged 35-49 years in good health. Both conserved end residues are part of each CDR3. Each record gives: clone size, D gene, V gene, J gene, CDR3 protein, CDR3 DNA. The D gene is left open where the match is weak. Rows give clone size only sometimes, using once, few, many, or a class for an expanded clone.

-,-,TRBV25-1,TRBJ2-5,CASSSKLDMYF,TGTGCCAGCAGTTCAAAATTGGACATGTACTTC
few,-,TRBV9,TRBJ1-2,CASSVGDQTPHWISNYGYTF,TGTGCCAGCAGCGTAGGAGATCAGACACCCCACTGGATTTCGAACTATGGCTACACCTTC
-,-,TRBV7-6,TRBJ2-3,CASSALQGYSDTQYF,TGTGCCAGCAGCGCCCTGCAGGGATACTCAGATACGCAGTATTTT
-,-,TRBV12-3/TRBV12-4,TRBJ2-5,CAGSVVFGETQYF,TGTGCCGGATCGGTAGTTTTTGGGGAGACCCAGTACTTC
-,-,TRBV20-1,TRBJ2-7,CSARDLRRGPYEQYF,TGCAGTGCTAGAGATCTTCGGCGGGGGCCCTACGAGCAGTACTTC
-,-,TRBV7-2,TRBJ1-6,CASSVGIFGSYNSPLHF,TGTGCCAGCAGCGTCGGAATTTTTGGCTCCTATAATTCACCCCTCCACTTT
-,-,TRBV12-3/TRBV12-4,TRBJ1-6,CASSPRTDNSPLHF,TGTGCCAGCAGTCCCCGGACCGACAATTCACCCCTCCACTTT
-,TRBD1,TRBV7-2,TRBJ2-1,CASSRGDRGYNEQFF,TGTGCCAGCAGCCGCGGGGACAGGGGATACAATGAGCAGTTCTTC
few,-,TRBV5-1,TRBJ2-3,CASSLMVATHKSVRDTQYF,TGCGCCAGCAGCTTAATGGTGGCTACCCATAAGTCGGTCAGAGATACGCAGTATTTT
-,-,TRBV6-2/TRBV6-3,TRBJ2-5,CASSLAALGETQYF,TGTGCCAGCAGCCTCGCGGCATTGGGTGAGACCCAGTACTTC
-,-,TRBV20-1,TRBJ2-4,CSARDVSALAKNIQYF,TGCAGTGCTAGAGATGTATCTGCCTTAGCCAAAAACATTCAGTACTTC
-,TRBD2,TRBV2,TRBJ2-7,CAVYPSGVSSYEQYF,TGTGCCGTATACCCCAGCGGGGTCTCGTCCTACGAGCAGTACTTC
-,-,TRBV27,TRBJ2-1,CASSLQLSFSYNEQFF,TGTGCCAGCAGTTTACAATTATCATTCTCCTACAATGAGCAGTTCTTC
few,-,TRBV29-1,TRBJ1-5,CSVVPENNQPQHF,TGCAGCGTTGTACCAGAAAACAATCAGCCCCAGCATTTT
few,TRBD2,TRBV29-1,TRBJ2-3,CSGGKGLANTDTQYF,TGCAGCGGGGGAAAGGGACTAGCGAACACAGATACGCAGTATTTT
-,-,TRBV7-2,TRBJ1-2,CAGSLSRDGYTF,TGTGCCGGCAGCTTATCGAGGGATGGCTACACCTTC
-,-,TRBV3-1,TRBJ2-3,CASSPRRTPDTQYF,TGTGCCAGCAGCCCCCGACGGACTCCAGATACGCAGTATTTT
-,-,TRBV20-1,TRBJ1-1,CSARDPGVNTEAFF,TGCAGTGCTAGAGATCCAGGGGTGAACACTGAAGCTTTCTTT
-,-,TRBV12-3/TRBV12-4,TRBJ1-2,CASSLQGLVYGYTF,TGTGCCAGCAGTTTACAGGGGCTGGTCTATGGCTACACCTTC
-,-,TRBV25-1,TRBJ2-7,CASSSWVGVSYEQYF,TGTGCCAGCAGTTCGTGGGTAGGCGTCTCCTACGAGCAGTACTTC
-,-,TRBV11-3,TRBJ2-1,CASSQGLEGEQFF,TGTGCCAGCAGCCAGGGACTCGAGGGGGAGCAGTTCTTC
few,TRBD2,TRBV6-5,TRBJ2-1,CASRAGVVENEQFF,TGTGCCAGCAGGGCGGGGGTCGTAGAAAATGAGCAGTTCTTC
-,-,TRBV5-6,TRBJ1-1,CASSLIPTGNTEAFF,TGTGCCAGCAGCTTGATCCCTACAGGGAACACTGAAGCTTTCTTT
-,-,TRBV6-2/TRBV6-3,TRBJ2-2,CASSPGNAGELFF,TGTGCCAGCAGTCCCGGGAACGCCGGGGAGCTGTTTTTT